This TCR beta chain was obtained from a study of a mutant IDH1 vaccine in newly diagnosed glioma. Clones were sequenced by immunoSEQ multiplex PCR, and TCRdb holds only the in-frame ones, with some missing. The sample carries 30,000 or so clones, over 75% recorded once. Time point meaning: baseline, week 1 (first vaccination visit). Treatment denoted: pre-vaccination baseline after standard-of-care therapy. This receptor was obtained from a man younger than 40 with glioma. The sequencing here drew on PBMCs, taken from a glioma patient treated with radiotherapy, temozolomide or both.

CDR3 bases: TGTGCCAGCAGCGACAGGGGAGTAGGGTACAATGAGCAGTTCTTC. This gives the protein CASSDRGVGYNEQFF. This rearrangement joins TRBV9 to TRBJ2-1; TRBD1 agrees at 7 bases. Germline CDR1 reads SGDLS; CDR2 reads YYNGEE. The CDR3 sequence is 15 residues long. V lost 3 bases to trimming and J lost 4 bases; unmatched junction nucleotides: 7.